This TCR beta chain emerged from a study of T-cell memory formation after mild COVID-19. TCRdb reprocessed the 5' RACE reads with MiXCR, giving one entry per CDR3 protein. The sample includes 58,000 or so distinct CDR3 sequences, 28% of them seen just once. The CDR3 is made up of 16 amino acids. From germline, CDR1 is MNHEY and CDR2 SVGEGT. Trimming removed 5 bases at V and 8 bases at J, with 22 bases between. This clonotype turned up a few times. The TCR sequence derives from a young man who had mild COVID-19 (a few samples of this study predate the infection). Cell type and time point are not known. The sample was PBMCs or a T cell subset sorted from them (not recorded which). V and J are TRBV6-2 or TRBV6-3 and TRBJ2-1; either TRBD1 or TRBD2 may supply D (5 bases each). CDR3: CASSTGWGSFFDEQFF. The CDR3 nucleotides are TGTGCCAGCAGTACCGGCTGGGGGAGTTTTTTTGATGAGCAGTTCTTC.